Below, one T cell receptor beta chain is given with its context. Antigen specificity is unknown. Total RNA input per TCR library was around 3,600 ng. Template switching appended UMIs that held a 6-nucleotide sample barcode. Reanalyzing the 5' RACE reads, TCRdb keeps one entry per CDR3 protein, without DNA. The sample features 330,000 or so distinct CDR3 sequences, with over 2% in its top ten. These data belong to a study of monozygotic twins with inflammatory bowel disease. Points from the study as a whole: Possibly because of limited power, concordant and discordant twins showed no difference in repertoire similarity. Patients with IBD had less TCRbeta diversity (inverse Simpson) than their healthy co-twins.

What was sequenced was blood. This receptor was obtained from a human donor with ulcerative colitis or Crohn's disease, or a healthy co-twin of an affected twin (not recorded which).

CDR3 sequence reads: CASSEKSGFSYNEQFF. The V gene is TRBV10-2, the J gene TRBJ2-1; TCRdb's D call of TRBD2 is untestable without DNA. The CDR3 runs to 16 residues. The germline V gene has CDR1 WSHSY and CDR2 SAAADI.